The 4 T cell receptor beta chains below were found in one sample sequenced in a study of cytomegalovirus exposure and HLA in healthy donors. PCR amplification relied on 60 Vbeta primers (plus 13 Jbeta primers). TCRdb keeps only in-frame clones here, not all; method: immunoSEQ multiplex PCR. The sample consists of about 98,000 clones, approximately 70% of them appearing once. The sequenced sample consisted of PBMCs. The receptors come from a man in his forties or fifties in good health and CMV-seronegative.

CDR3 in amino acids: CASSKRGGYEQYF. The CDR3, as DNA: TGTGCCAGCAGTAAAAGGGGCGGATACGAGCAGTACTTC. V gene TRBV2 combines with J gene TRBJ2-7, with a weak D call TRBD1 (5 bases). With 5 bases removed from V and 4 bases from J, the gap between germline ends came to 12 bases. CDR3 length: 13 amino acids. Looked up from germline, CDR1 is SNHLY and CDR2 is FYNNEI.

The CDR3 bases are TGTGCCAGCAGCTTGGTAGTGGACAGACCCTACAATGAGCAGTTCTTC. It is translated as CASSLVVDRPYNEQFF. V and J are TRBV5-6 and TRBJ2-1, with D tentatively TRBD1 (6 bases). The CDR3 loop spans 16 amino acids. CDR1 and CDR2 (germline): SGHDT, YYEEEE. Trimming left V 0 bases short and J 2 bases short, with 12 bases between.

The chain has TRBV10-1 and TRBJ2-3; 14 positions agree with TRBD2. This CDR3 contains 16 residues. Germline V CDR1 and CDR2: WNHNN, SYGVQD (reference sequence). The ends lost 5 bases at V and 4 bases at J; junction bases unmatched: 5. CDR3 loop: CASSPGTSGSPDTQYF. The DNA of the CDR3 is TGCGCCAGCAGTCCCGGGACTAGCGGGAGCCCAGATACGCAGTATTTT.

The V call is TRBV25-1, the J call TRBJ2-1; 10 nucleotides match TRBD1. The V gene's germline CDR1 is MGHDK and CDR2 SYGVNS. The CDR3 loop spans 14 amino acids. J lost 4 bases, V lost 8 bases, and 5 bases had no gene match. CDR3 in DNA: TGTGCCAGCTCCAGGACAGGGGGGTACAATGAGCAGTTCTTC. It yields the protein CASSRTGGYNEQFF.